Below are 22 T cell receptor beta chains sequenced from a single sample in a study of T cell changes during pregnancy in multiple sclerosis. Assay used: immunoSEQ multiplex PCR; TCRdb lists only in-frame clones, some missing. The sample carries about 67,000 clones, about 91% recorded once. The sample in question was peripheral blood, obtained in the first trimester of pregnancy. These receptors were obtained from a female donor with multiple sclerosis, enrolled in a pregnancy study.

The rearrangement links TRBV7-8 to TRBJ1-5, with a possible D match to TRBD1 (6 bases). CDR1 is SGHVS, CDR2 FQNEAQ, per germline. There are 15 residues in the CDR3. The germline V and J ends were trimmed by 1 base and 3 bases, with 10 bases remaining between them. CDR3 bases: TGTGCCAGCAGCTTAGACGGACAGAACAATCAGCCCCAGCATTTT. Translating it yields CASSLDGQNNQPQHF.

The genes are TRBV28 and TRBJ2-5; the match to TRBD1 covers 9 bases. The length of the CDR3 is 13 residues. With V trimmed by 8 bases and J by 1 base, 2 bases remained unmatched. CDR1 and CDR2 from the germline V gene are MDHEN and SYDVKM. CDR3 in amino acids: CASRGQGQETQYF. Written as DNA, the CDR3 is TGTGCCAGCCGGGGACAGGGCCAAGAGACCCAGTACTTC.

The chain has TRBV18 and TRBJ1-2; no clear D gene. This CDR3 is built from 17 residues. V was clipped by 3 bases and J by 3 bases, with 20 bases between them. In germline, CDR1 is KGHSH, CDR2 LQKENI. CDR3 in amino acids: CASSPAIQATPYYGYTF. The CDR3 DNA is TGTGCCAGCTCACCGGCAATTCAGGCCACCCCTTACTATGGCTACACCTTC.

The chain couples TRBV6-5 to TRBJ2-7; possible D gene TRBD1, 6 bases. Trimming left V 8 bases short and J 5 bases short, with 10 bases between. The CDR3 runs to 11 residues. Germline V gene sequence: CDR1 MNHEY, CDR2 SVGAGI. CDR3 sequence (DNA): TGTGCCAGCTCCAGACAGGACGAGCAGTACTTC. It codes for CASSRQDEQYF.

The chain has TRBV6-1 and TRBJ1-2; D may be TRBD1 (5 bases). Looked up from germline, CDR1 is MNHNS and CDR2 is SASEGT. V gave up 2 bases and J gave up 5 bases, with 12 bases separating them. The length of the CDR3 is 14 residues. In DNA form, the CDR3 reads TGTGCCAGCAGTGAACGGGGGGGTGGGTATGGCTACACCTTC. Its protein is CASSERGGGYGYTF.

The J gene is TRBJ2-7, the V gene TRBV7-2, with D hard to call. Germline V lookup: CDR1 SGHTA, CDR2 FQGNSA. The length of the CDR3 is 13 residues. V lost 1 base and J lost 6, with 10 bases in between. The CDR3 protein is CASSLVAVPEQYF. The CDR3 DNA sequence: TGTGCCAGCAGCTTAGTGGCGGTTCCCGAGCAGTACTTC.

The V call is TRBV6-5, the J call TRBJ1-5; the D gene is possibly TRBD1 (5 bases). Germline V gene lookup returns CDR1 MNHEY and CDR2 SVGAGI. The CDR3 totals 13 residues. Trimming left V 7 bases short and J 7 bases short, with 14 bases between. DNA for the CDR3: TGTGCCAGCAAAACGGGGGTGAGGCAGCCCCAGCATTTT. It is translated as CASKTGVRQPQHF.

CDR3 coding DNA: TGTGCCAGCTCACCAAGGGAGATGAACACTGAAGCTTTCTTT. Protein product: CASSPREMNTEAFF. The rearrangement joins TRBV18 to TRBJ1-1, with D unclear. The CDR3 runs 14 residues. The germline CDR1 and CDR2 sequences are KGHSH and LQKENI. The V gene lost 2 bases and the J gene lost 0 bases, with 7 bases spanning the gap.

The V and J genes are TRBV30 and TRBJ2-7; no definite D call. The length of the CDR3 is 14 residues. Deletions cut 0 bases from V and 7 bases from J, with 16 bases between. Germline assignment: CDR1 GTSNPN and CDR2 SVGIG (reference sequence). The CDR3 DNA is TGTGCCTGGAGTGTAAAGTGGGCAGGCCGGGAGCAGTACTTC. Amino acid sequence: CAWSVKWAGREQYF.

The chain has TRBV5-6 and TRBJ1-2; 8 bases align to TRBD1. With 4 bases clipped from V and 5 bases from J, the junction kept 7 bases outside the gene matches. The germline CDR1 and CDR2 sequences are SGHDT and YYEEEE. The CDR3 contains 14 residues. CDR3 sequence (DNA): TGTGCCAGCAGCGGCGACAGGGGCAAATATGGCTACACCTTC. This translates into CASSGDRGKYGYTF.

There are a few counts of this clone. The J gene is TRBJ1-5, the V gene TRBV15; a possible D gene is TRBD1 (6 bases). The CDR3 contains 16 residues. Germline CDR1 reads LNHNV; CDR2 reads YYDKDF (reference sequence). V lost 0 bases and J 3 bases, leaving 12 bases between the germline ends. The CDR3 here is CATSRDRAGANQPQHF. The CDR3 bases are TGTGCCACCAGCAGAGATCGCGCAGGGGCCAATCAGCCCCAGCATTTT.

The chain recombines TRBV6-6 with TRBJ2-1, with D maybe TRBD1 (6 bases). V was cut by 4 bases and J by 6 bases, with 13 bases left in between. This CDR3 is 14 amino acids long. Germline values: CDR1 MNHNY, CDR2 SVGAGI (reference sequence). This CDR3 is CASSSYGTLNEQFF. The CDR3 nucleotides are TGTGCCAGCAGTTCCTACGGGACACTCAATGAGCAGTTCTTC.

V usage is TRBV5-4 and J usage is TRBJ1-3, with 7 bases fitting TRBD1. V gave up 4 bases and J gave up 4 bases; unmatched junction bases: 8. Germline assignment: CDR1 SGHNT and CDR2 YYREEE (reference sequence). The CDR3 consists of 15 residues. The CDR3 coding sequence is TGTGCCAGCAGCCCTGACAGGGTGTACGGAAACACCATATATTTT. It encodes CASSPDRVYGNTIYF.

This clone has only a few counts. This chain joins TRBV6-1 and TRBJ2-3; maybe TRBD2 (6 bases). This CDR3 contains 15 residues. Germline V gene lookup returns CDR1 MNHNS and CDR2 SASEGT. Trimming removed 0 bases at V and 4 bases at J, with 11 bases between. CDR3 sequence (DNA): TGTGCCAGCAGTGAAGCGTACGGGAGCGCAGATACGCAGTATTTT. It yields the protein CASSEAYGSADTQYF.

This rearrangement joins TRBV5-4 to TRBJ2-5; 12 nucleotides align to TRBD2. V lost 3 bases and J lost 0; bases outside the gene matches: 9. Germline V lookup: CDR1 SGHNT, CDR2 YYREEE (reference sequence). The CDR3 has 18 amino acids. The CDR3, as DNA: TGTGCCAGCAGCTCCAAAAGAACTAGCGGGGGGTACCAAGAGACCCAGTACTTC. Encoded protein: CASSSKRTSGGYQETQYF. The whole variable domain, filled in from reference TRBV5-4 and TRBJ2-5, reads ETGVTQSPTHLIKTRGQQVTLRCSSQSGHNTVSWYQQALGQGPQFIFQYYREEENGRGNFPPRFSGLQFPNYSSELNVNALELDDSALYLCASSSKRTSGGYQETQYFGPGTRLLVL.

This clone was recorded once. The chain links TRBV5-4 to TRBJ2-3; no clear D gene. Germline V gives CDR1 SGHNT, CDR2 YYREEE (reference sequence). Deletions cut 4 bases from V and 2 bases from J, with 8 bases between. The CDR3 runs to 13 residues. The CDR3, as DNA: TGTGCCAGCAGCCCGTTCCCCACAGATACGCAGTATTTT. This codes for CASSPFPTDTQYF.

The chain uses TRBV15 and TRBJ1-2; 9 bases are shared with TRBD1. There are 14 residues in the CDR3. Trimming removed 0 bases from V and 6 bases from J; junction bases left unmatched: 2. Germline loops: CDR1 LNHNV, CDR2 YYDKDF (reference sequence). CDR3 in amino acids: CATSREDRGHGYTF. The CDR3 DNA is TGTGCCACCAGCAGAGAGGACAGGGGACATGGCTACACCTTC.

As concerns this clone: One end of the junction varies from germline; a read error may be responsible. The CDR3 reads CASTLGRDTQYF. In DNA, the CDR3 is TGTGCCAGCACTTTAGGGCGAGATACGCAGTATTTT. The chain employs TRBV28 and TRBJ2-3; D gene ambiguous. The CDR3 length is 12 residues. Germline CDR1 reads MDHEN; CDR2 reads SYDVKM.

With regard to this clone: The limits of the CDR3 on the DNA are not certain, so only TCRdb's listed CDR3 is given. This sequence joins TRBV5-4 and TRBJ2-4; TRBD2, the D gene given by the table, was not confirmed from the DNA. Germline V gene sequence: CDR1 SGHNT, CDR2 YYREEE (reference sequence). The CDR3 region is 16 residues in length, termini included. The CDR3 protein is CASSADFREAKNIQYF.

CDR3 region: CASSGLAGADTQYF. The CDR3 DNA reads TGTGCCAGCAGTGGTTTGGCAGGGGCAGATACGCAGTATTTT. The chain couples TRBV2 to TRBJ2-3; D is possibly TRBD1 (6 bases). This CDR3 comprises 14 residues. V lost 4 bases to trimming and J lost 4 bases, with 12 bases between them. CDR1 is SNHLY and CDR2 is FYNNEI in the germline V gene.

The chain links TRBV5-6 to TRBJ1-2; 8 nucleotides line up with TRBD1. CDR1 and CDR2 from the germline V gene are SGHDT and YYEEEE. V was clipped by 2 bases and J by 8 bases; unmatched bases: 8. There are 14 residues in the CDR3. The CDR3 sequence: CASSFSGGLEGYTF. The DNA of the CDR3 is TGTGCCAGCAGCTTTTCAGGGGGCTTGGAAGGCTACACCTTC.

This clone was seen a single time. The chain uses TRBV5-5 and TRBJ1-1; TRBD1 is a possible D gene (5 bases). CDR1 SGHKS and CDR2 YYEKEE come from the germline V gene (reference sequence). CDR3 length: 15 residues. V lost 4 bases and J lost 0, with 13 bases in between. CDR3 sequence: CASSQRAGMNTEAFF. In DNA form, the CDR3 reads TGTGCCAGCAGCCAAAGGGCAGGGATGAACACTGAAGCTTTCTTT.